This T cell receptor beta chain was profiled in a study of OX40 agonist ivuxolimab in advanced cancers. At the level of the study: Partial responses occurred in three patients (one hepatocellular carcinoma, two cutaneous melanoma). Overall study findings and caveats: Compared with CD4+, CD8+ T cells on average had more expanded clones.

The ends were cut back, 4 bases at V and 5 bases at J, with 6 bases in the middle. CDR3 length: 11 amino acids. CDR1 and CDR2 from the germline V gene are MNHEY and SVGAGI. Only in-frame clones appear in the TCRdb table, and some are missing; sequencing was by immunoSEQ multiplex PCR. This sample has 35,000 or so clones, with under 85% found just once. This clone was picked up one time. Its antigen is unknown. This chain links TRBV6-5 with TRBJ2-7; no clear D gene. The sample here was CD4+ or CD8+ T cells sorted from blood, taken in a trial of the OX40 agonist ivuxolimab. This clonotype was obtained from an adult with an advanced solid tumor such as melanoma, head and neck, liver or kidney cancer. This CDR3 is CASSLADEQYF. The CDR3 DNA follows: TGTGCCAGCAGTTTGGCTGACGAGCAGTACTTC.